This TCR beta chain appears in the sequencing data of a study of blood T cell repertoires in COVID-19. Background on the study: Both acute and convalescent COVID-19 samples were obtained from the United States, Italy and Spain. T cells, B-cell-depleted T cells, or PBMCs provided the cDNA or gDNA that served as material.

Germline V gene lookup returns CDR1 MDHEN and CDR2 SYDVKM. V lost 6 bases and J 4 bases, leaving 14 bases between the germline ends. The CDR3 runs to 14 residues. This clone appeared once. In the original processing: Using reference gene primer amplification, nucleated cell counts were estimated. Profiled with immunoSEQ multiplex PCR; TCRdb holds only in-frame clones, not every one. V and J calls and clone size are given by that table; D and trimming were obtained from the DNA. The sample contains 140,000 to 150,000 clones, around four fifths of which appear only once. The clonotype was recovered from a middle-aged woman with active or convalescent COVID-19. Sequencing was done on a sample of peripheral blood. The rearrangement uses TRBV28 and TRBJ2-3, with D possibly being TRBD2 (7 bases). The CDR3 spells CASSSRGGADTQYF. The CDR3, as DNA: TGTGCCAGCAGCTCTCGAGGGGGGGCAGATACGCAGTATTTT.